The T cell receptor beta chain described here comes from a study of cytomegalovirus exposure and HLA in healthy donors. Study outcomes and limitations: The investigators catalogued 150 to 200 TCR beta chains as cytomegalovirus-associated. In a later analysis, HLA-C alleles had the fewest associated TCRs, DRB1 alleles the most. For cytomegalovirus status, the classifier reportedly gave diagnoses with high specificity and sensitivity. CMV serostatus was the only immune exposure information that was available.

Germline trimming cut 2 bases from V and 1 base from J; bases unmatched to any gene: 7. This CDR3 has 16 amino acids. Germline values: CDR1 SGHTA, CDR2 FQGNSA. A word on this clone: The target antigen is unknown.

PCR amplification relied on 60 Vbeta primers (plus 13 Jbeta primers). Sequencing was performed with immunoSEQ multiplex PCR; in TCRdb, only in-frame clones are kept and a portion is missing. The sample contains some 130,000 clones, 80% to 90% of which appear only once. The TCR was taken from a man in his fifties in good health and CMV-seronegative. Sequencing was performed on PBMCs. This rearrangement joins TRBV7-2 to TRBJ2-5, with 7 nucleotides matching TRBD2. This chain's CDR3 is CASSLIGGGVQETQYF. CDR3 nucleotide sequence: TGTGCCAGCAGCTTAATTGGTGGGGGGGTCCAAGAGACCCAGTACTTC.